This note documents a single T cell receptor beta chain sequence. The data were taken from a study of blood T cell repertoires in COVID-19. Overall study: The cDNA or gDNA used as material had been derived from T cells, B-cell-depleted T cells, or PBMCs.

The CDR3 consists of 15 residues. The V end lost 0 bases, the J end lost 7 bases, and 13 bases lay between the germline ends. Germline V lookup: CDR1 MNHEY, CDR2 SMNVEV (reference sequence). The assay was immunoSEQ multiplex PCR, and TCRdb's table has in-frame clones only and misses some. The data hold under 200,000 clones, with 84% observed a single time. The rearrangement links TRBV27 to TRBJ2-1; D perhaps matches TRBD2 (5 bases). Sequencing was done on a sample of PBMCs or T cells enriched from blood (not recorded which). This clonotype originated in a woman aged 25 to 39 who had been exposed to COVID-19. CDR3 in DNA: TGTGCCAGCAGTTTATCCCCCGGCGGGTATAATGAGCAGTTCTTC. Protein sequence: CASSLSPGGYNEQFF.